This T cell receptor (beta chain) originates from a study of blood T cell repertoires in COVID-19. Per the original data handling: Researchers report that nucleated cell counts were estimated from reference gene primer amplification. Assay: immunoSEQ multiplex PCR; the TCRdb copy retains only in-frame clones and omits some. The V and J calls and clone size were taken over from that table, and D and trimming were inferred from the DNA. The sample includes 200,000 to 300,000 clones, 86% seen only once; the top ten take 2% to 2.5%. Everyone who took part was 18 to 89 years old, and they came from about two dozen US areas. The receptor was isolated from a woman in her forties or fifties who had recovered from COVID-19. Sequencing input: PBMCs or T cells enriched from blood (not recorded which).

The CDR3 DNA follows: TGTGCCAGCAGCTTGGATCACTTCGAGCAGTACTTC. Translation gives CASSLDHFEQYF. The rearrangement joins TRBV5-4 to TRBJ2-7; D not certain. V lost 0 bases and J 6 bases, leaving 7 bases between the germline ends. CDR3 size: 12 residues. The germline gives CDR1 SGHNT, CDR2 YYREEE (reference sequence).